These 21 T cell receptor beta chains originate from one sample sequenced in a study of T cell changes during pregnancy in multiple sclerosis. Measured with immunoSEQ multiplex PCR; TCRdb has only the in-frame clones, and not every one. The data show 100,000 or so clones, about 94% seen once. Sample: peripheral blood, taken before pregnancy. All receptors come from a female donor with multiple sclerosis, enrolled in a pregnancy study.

The CDR3: CASRAGLAGGLTDTQYF. CDR3 coding DNA: TGTGCCAGCAGGGCAGGGCTAGCGGGAGGTTTAACAGATACGCAGTATTTT. The chain is built from TRBV6-7 and TRBJ2-3, with TRBD2 matching over 11 bases. TRBV6-7 is an ORF for which the function is uncertain. The V segment lost 6 bases and the J segment 3 bases; nucleotides outside the gene matches: 11. The CDR3 length is 17 residues.

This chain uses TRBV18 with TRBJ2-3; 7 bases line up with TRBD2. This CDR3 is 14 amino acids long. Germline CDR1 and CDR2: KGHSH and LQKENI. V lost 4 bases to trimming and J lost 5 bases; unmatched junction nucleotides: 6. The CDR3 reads CASSLTAGEDTQYF. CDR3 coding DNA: TGTGCCAGCTCACTAACCGCGGGAGAAGATACGCAGTATTTT. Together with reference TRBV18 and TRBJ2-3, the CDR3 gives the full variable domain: NAGVMQNPRHLVRRRGQEARLRCSPMKGHSHVYWYRQLPEEGLKFMVYLQKENIIDESGMPKERFSAEFPKEGPSILRIQQVVRGDSAAYFCASSLTAGEDTQYFGPGTRLTVL.

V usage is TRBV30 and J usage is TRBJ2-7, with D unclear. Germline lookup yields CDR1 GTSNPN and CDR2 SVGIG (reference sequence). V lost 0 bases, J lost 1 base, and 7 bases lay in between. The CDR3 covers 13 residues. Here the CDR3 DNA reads TGTGCCTGGAGTGTACTCGGGTCCTACGAGCAGTACTTC. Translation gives CAWSVLGSYEQYF.

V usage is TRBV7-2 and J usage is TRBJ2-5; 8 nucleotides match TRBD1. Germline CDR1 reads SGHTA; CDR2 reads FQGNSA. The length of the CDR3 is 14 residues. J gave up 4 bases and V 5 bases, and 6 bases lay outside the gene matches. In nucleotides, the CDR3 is TGTGCCAGCAGCCCCGGACAGGGTGGAGAGACCCAGTACTTC. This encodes CASSPGQGGETQYF.

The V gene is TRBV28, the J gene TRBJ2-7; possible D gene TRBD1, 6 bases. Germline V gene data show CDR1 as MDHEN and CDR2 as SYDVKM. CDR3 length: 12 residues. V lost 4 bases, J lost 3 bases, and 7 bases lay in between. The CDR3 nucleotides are TGTGCCAGCAGTTGGACAGACTACGAGCAGTACTTC. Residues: CASSWTDYEQYF. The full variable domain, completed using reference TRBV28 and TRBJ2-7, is DVKVTQSSRYLVKRTGEKVFLECVQDMDHENMFWYRQDPGLGLRLIYFSYDVKMKEKGDIPEGYSVSREKKERFSLILESASTNQTSMYLCASSWTDYEQYFGPGTRLTVT.

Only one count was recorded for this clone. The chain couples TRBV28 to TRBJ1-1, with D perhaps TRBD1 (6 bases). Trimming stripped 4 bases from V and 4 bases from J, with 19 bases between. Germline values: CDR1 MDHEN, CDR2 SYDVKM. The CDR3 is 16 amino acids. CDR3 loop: CASSSAGVQSSTEAFF. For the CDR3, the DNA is TGTGCCAGCAGTTCGGCAGGGGTGCAGAGTAGCACTGAAGCTTTCTTT.

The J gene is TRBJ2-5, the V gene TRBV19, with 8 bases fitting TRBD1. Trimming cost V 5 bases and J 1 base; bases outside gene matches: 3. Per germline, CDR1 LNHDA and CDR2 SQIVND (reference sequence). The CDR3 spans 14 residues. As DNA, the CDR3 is TGTGCCAGTAGTTTGGACAGGGTCCAAGAGACCCAGTACTTC. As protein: CASSLDRVQETQYF.

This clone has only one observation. CDR3 protein: CASSPRELNTEAFF. CDR3 in DNA: TGTGCCAGCAGCCCCCGGGAGTTGAACACTGAAGCTTTCTTT. V and J are TRBV9 and TRBJ1-1; no definite D call. The V and J ends lost 4 bases and 0 bases respectively, with 10 bases between them. This CDR3 is 14 amino acids long. Per the germline V gene, CDR1 is SGDLS and CDR2 is YYNGEE.

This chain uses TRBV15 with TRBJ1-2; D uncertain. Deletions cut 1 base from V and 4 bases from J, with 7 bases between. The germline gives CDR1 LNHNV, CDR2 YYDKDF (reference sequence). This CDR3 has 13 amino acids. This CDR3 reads CATSRGEAYGYTF. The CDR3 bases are TGTGCCACCAGCAGAGGTGAAGCCTATGGCTACACCTTC.

This CDR3 reads CASSRQSSSYNEQFF. Written as DNA, the CDR3 is TGTGCCAGCAGCCGACAGTCCAGCTCCTACAATGAGCAGTTCTTC. This chain links TRBV11-2 with TRBJ2-1; TRBD1 might be the D (5 bases). Per germline, CDR1 SGHAT and CDR2 FQNNGV. This CDR3 region has 15 residues. The V end was cut by 5 bases, the J end by 0 bases, with 11 bases between. The whole variable domain, filled in from reference TRBV11-2 and TRBJ2-1, reads EAGVAQSPRYKIIEKRQSVAFWCNPISGHATLYWYQQILGQGPKLLIQFQNNGVVDDSQLPKDRFSAERLKGVDSTLKIQPAKLEDSAVYLCASSRQSSSYNEQFFGPGTRLTVL.

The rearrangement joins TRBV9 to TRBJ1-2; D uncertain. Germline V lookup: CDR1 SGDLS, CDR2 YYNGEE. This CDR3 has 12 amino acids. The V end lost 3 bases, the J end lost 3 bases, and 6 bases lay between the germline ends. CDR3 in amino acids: CASSAEHYGYTF. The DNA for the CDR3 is TGTGCCAGCAGCGCGGAGCACTATGGCTACACCTTC.

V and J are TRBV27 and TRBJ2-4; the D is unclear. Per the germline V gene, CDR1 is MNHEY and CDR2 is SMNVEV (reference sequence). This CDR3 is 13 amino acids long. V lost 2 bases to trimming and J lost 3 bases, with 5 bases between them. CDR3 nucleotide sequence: TGTGCCAGCAGTTTAAACAGCAAAAACATTCAGTACTTC. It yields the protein CASSLNSKNIQYF.

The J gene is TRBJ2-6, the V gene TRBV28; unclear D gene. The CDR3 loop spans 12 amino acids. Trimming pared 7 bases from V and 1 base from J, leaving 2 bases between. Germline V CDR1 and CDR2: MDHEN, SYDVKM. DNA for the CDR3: TGTGCCAGCACATCTGGGGCCAACGTCCTGACTTTC. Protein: CASTSGANVLTF.

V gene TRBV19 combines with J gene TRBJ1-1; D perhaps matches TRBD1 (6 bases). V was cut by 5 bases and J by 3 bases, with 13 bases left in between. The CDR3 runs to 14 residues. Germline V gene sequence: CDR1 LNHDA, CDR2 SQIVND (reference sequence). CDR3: CASSLQGSYTEAFF. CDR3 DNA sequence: TGTGCCAGTAGTCTACAGGGTTCTTACACTGAAGCTTTCTTT.

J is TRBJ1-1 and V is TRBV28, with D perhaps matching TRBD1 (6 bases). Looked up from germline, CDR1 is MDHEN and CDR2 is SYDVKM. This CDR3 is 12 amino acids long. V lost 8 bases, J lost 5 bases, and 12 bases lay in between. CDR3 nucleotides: TGTGCCAGCCGGGCAGGGGAAACTGAAGCTTTCTTT. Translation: CASRAGETEAFF.

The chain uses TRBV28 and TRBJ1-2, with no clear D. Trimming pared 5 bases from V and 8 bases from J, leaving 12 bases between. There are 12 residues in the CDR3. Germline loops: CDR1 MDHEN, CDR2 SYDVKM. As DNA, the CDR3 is TGTGCCAGCAGTCCCTACCTTGAGGGCTACACCTTC. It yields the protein CASSPYLEGYTF.

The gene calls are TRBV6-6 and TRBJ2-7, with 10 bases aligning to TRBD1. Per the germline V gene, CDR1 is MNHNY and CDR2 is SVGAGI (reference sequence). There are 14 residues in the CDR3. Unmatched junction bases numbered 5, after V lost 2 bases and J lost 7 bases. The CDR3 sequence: CASSYDRGRREQYF. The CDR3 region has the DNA TGTGCCAGCAGTTACGACAGGGGGCGTCGGGAGCAGTACTTC.

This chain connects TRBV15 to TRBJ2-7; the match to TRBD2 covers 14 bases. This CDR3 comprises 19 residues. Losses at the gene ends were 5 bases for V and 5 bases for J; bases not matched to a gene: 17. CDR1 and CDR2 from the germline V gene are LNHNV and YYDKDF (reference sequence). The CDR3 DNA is TGTGCCACCAGCGGATTCAAGGGGACTAGCGGGAGCCTTACCCACGAGCAGTACTTC. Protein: CATSGFKGTSGSLTHEQYF.

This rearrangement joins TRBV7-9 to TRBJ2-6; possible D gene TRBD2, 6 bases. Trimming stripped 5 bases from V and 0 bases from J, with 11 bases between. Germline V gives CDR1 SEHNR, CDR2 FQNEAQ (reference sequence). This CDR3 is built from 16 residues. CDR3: CASSQEGHSGANVLTF. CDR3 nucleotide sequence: TGTGCCAGCAGCCAGGAGGGTCACTCTGGGGCCAACGTCCTGACTTTC.

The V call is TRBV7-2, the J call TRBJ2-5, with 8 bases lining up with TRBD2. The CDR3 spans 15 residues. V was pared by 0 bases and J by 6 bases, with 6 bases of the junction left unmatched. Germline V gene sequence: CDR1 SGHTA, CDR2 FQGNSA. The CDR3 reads CASSLAKAGGQTQYF. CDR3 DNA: TGTGCCAGCAGCTTAGCTAAGGCGGGAGGACAGACCCAGTACTTC.

The chain's CDR3 is CASSWATSGRDNEQFF. In DNA, the CDR3 is TGTGCCAGCAGCTGGGCGACTAGCGGGAGGGATAATGAGCAGTTCTTC. The gene calls are TRBV5-6 and TRBJ2-1; 14 nucleotides agree with TRBD2. V was pared by 3 bases and J by 7 bases, with 6 bases of the junction left unmatched. There are 16 residues in the CDR3. Germline CDR1 reads SGHDT; CDR2 reads YYEEEE. The full variable domain, rest sourced from reference TRBV5-6 and TRBJ2-1, is DAGVTQSPTHLIKTRGQQVTLRCSPKSGHDTVSWYQQALGQGPQFIFQYYEEEERQRGNFPDRFSGHQFPNYSSELNVNALLLGDSALYLCASSWATSGRDNEQFFGPGTRLTVL.